This passage covers 13 T cell receptor beta chains from one sample sequenced in a study of Tregs in tolerant kidney transplant recipients. Generated by immunoSEQ multiplex PCR, the TCRdb table keeps only in-frame clones and is missing some. This listing includes about 6,000 clones. The nonmyeloablative bone marrow transplants came from related graft donors, with transient mixed chimerism. Specimen: CD8+ T cells from blood (PBMCs), collected 12 months after the transplant. Every receptor here comes from a human patient who received a combined kidney and bone marrow transplant. Some T cells may have originated in the graft donor.

Notes on this clone: The read terminates 3 residues before the CDR3 end, so the remaining end is supplied by the germline J gene. V and J are TRBV4-2 and TRBJ2-1, with D unclear. V was clipped by 2 bases and J by 2 bases, with 13 bases between them. Germline values: CDR1 LGHNA, CDR2 YNFKEQ. CDR3 size: 16 residues. The covered CDR3 bases are TGTGCCAGCAGCCAAACCCGGGTTCGCCCCTACAATGAG. This codes for CASSQTRVRPYNE. The CDR3 in full is CASSQTRVRPYNEQFF.

In the case of this clone: The read gets to within 3 residues of the CDR3 end, and the germline J gene fills in the rest. This rearrangement joins TRBV5-1 to TRBJ2-7; 16 nucleotides agree with TRBD2. The CDR3 extends over 18 amino acids. Unmatched junction bases numbered 7, after V lost 2 bases and J lost 2 bases. Germline V gene lookup returns CDR1 SGHRS and CDR2 YFSETQ. The CDR3 here is CASSFGTSGRGGAYEQYF. The sequenced CDR3 bases are TGCGCCAGCAGCTTCGGGACTAGCGGGAGGGGGGGGGCCTACGAG. Full variable domain (rest looked up from reference TRBV5-1 and TRBJ2-7): KAGVTQTPRYLIKTRGQQVTLSCSPISGHRSVSWYQQTPGQGLQFLFEYFSETQRNKGNFPGRFSGRQFSNSRSEMNVSTLELGDSALYLCASSFGTSGRGGAYEQYFGPGTRLTVT.

Note on this clone: Coverage ceases 3 residues before the CDR3 finishes, and the germline J gene fills in the end. The genes are TRBV2 and TRBJ1-1; maybe TRBD1 (6 bases). Trimming stripped 7 bases from V and 1 base from J, with 16 bases between. CDR3 length equals 15 residues. Germline-derived CDR1 and CDR2 are SNHLY and FYNNEI. CDR3 DNA, as far as it was read: TGTGCCAGCATGCTACTACCGGGACAGAACACTGAA. Its translation is CASMLLPGQNTE. In full, the CDR3 reads CASMLLPGQNTEAFF.

Comment on this clone: Read sequence stops 3 residues before the CDR3 end, and the germline J gene provides the missing end. This chain connects TRBV20-1 to TRBJ1-4; tentative D call: TRBD1 (5 bases). CDR1 is DFQATT and CDR2 is SNEGSKA in the germline V gene (reference sequence). The V gene lost 6 bases and the J gene lost 0 bases, with 11 bases spanning the gap. The CDR3 is 14 residues long. The sequenced CDR3 bases are TGCAGTGCGCGTGACAGTACAACTAATGAAAAA. Its translation is CSARDSTTNEK. The entire CDR3 reads CSARDSTTNEKLFF.

Notes on this clone: The DNA ends 3 residues before the CDR3 does, and the rest of the CDR3 is filled in from the germline J gene. The V call is TRBV5-1, the J call TRBJ2-1; no reliable D call. V dropped 3 bases and J dropped 1 base, with 8 bases sitting between them. The germline V gene has CDR1 SGHRS and CDR2 YFSETQ. The CDR3 covers 14 residues. The CDR3 DNA, read in part, is TGCGCCAGCAGCTGGTACTATTCCTACAATGAG. The encoded protein is CASSWYYSYNE. The full CDR3 protein is CASSWYYSYNEQFF.

Concerning this clone: The CDR3 extends 3 residues past the end of the read, so its final part is completed from the germline J gene. J is TRBJ1-6 and V is TRBV20-1; D perhaps matches TRBD1 (5 bases). V gave up 2 bases and J gave up 6 bases, with 11 bases separating them. The germline CDR1 and CDR2 sequences are DFQATT and SNEGSKA (reference sequence). The CDR3 is 14 residues long. Incomplete CDR3 DNA: TGCAGTGCTAGATCAGACAGCTCTAATTCACCC. As protein: CSARSDSSNSP. The CDR3 in full is CSARSDSSNSPLHF.

CDR3 DNA, as far as it was read: TGTGCCAGCAGCTTAGGCAGATCCTACGAG. Protein product: CASSLGRSYE. The full CDR3 sequence reads CASSLGRSYEQYF. The V and J genes are TRBV13 and TRBJ2-7; D not certain. The read terminates 3 residues ahead of where the CDR3 ends, so the germline J gene completes it. Germline V gene sequence: CDR1 PRHDT, CDR2 FYEKMQ (reference sequence). Between the trimmed V and J ends, which lost 0 bases and 1 base, there was a span of 4 bases. This CDR3 comprises 13 residues.

CDR3 sequence: CASSPLRGLAGVYEQYF. Incomplete CDR3 DNA: TGTGCCAGCAGCCCGTTGCGGGGACTAGCGGGAGTCTACGAG. The V call is TRBV7-6, the J call TRBJ2-7, with 14 bases aligning to TRBD2. From the germline J gene comes the end of the CDR3, since the read stops 3 residues before it. The CDR3 spans 17 residues. V gave up 5 bases and J gave up 3 bases; unmatched junction bases: 9. Germline V lookup: CDR1 SGHVS, CDR2 FNYEAQ.

The DNA read from the CDR3 is TGTGCCAGCTCTAGCGGGAGGAATGAG. It translates to CASSSGRNE. The full CDR3 reads CASSSGRNEQFF. This chain connects TRBV19 to TRBJ2-1; 11 bases line up with TRBD2. The read ends 3 residues early relative to the CDR3; the germline J gene fills the gap. The CDR3 is made up of 12 amino acids. Trimming took 9 bases from V and 7 from J; bases not matched to a gene: 2. Germline V gene lookup returns CDR1 LNHDA and CDR2 SQIVND (reference sequence).

On this clone itself: The read ends 3 residues shy of where the CDR3 ends; the end is completed using the germline J gene. This chain links TRBV5-4 with TRBJ2-7; 8 bases fit TRBD2. The germline V gene has CDR1 SGHNT and CDR2 YYREEE (reference sequence). Losses at the gene ends were 3 bases for V and 5 bases for J; bases not matched to a gene: 7. The CDR3 sequence is 14 residues long. CDR3 amino acids: CASSSGLVLNEQYF. Partial CDR3 DNA: TGTGCCAGCAGCTCGGGACTAGTCCTTAACGAG.

A note on this clone: The read ends 3 residues before the CDR3 terminus; that terminus is restored from the germline J gene. V gene TRBV19 combines with J gene TRBJ1-4; the D is unclear. CDR3 length: 10 amino acids. In germline, CDR1 is LNHDA, CDR2 SQIVND (reference sequence). The V gene lost 9 bases and the J gene lost 5 bases, with 4 bases spanning the gap. The CDR3 region is CASLNEKLFF. CDR3 DNA, as far as it was read: TGTGCCAGCCTAAATGAAAAA.

Points on this clone: The read halts 3 residues ahead of the CDR3 end, with the missing end drawn from the germline J gene. This chain joins TRBV5-4 and TRBJ2-2; 7 nucleotides align to TRBD1. V shed 0 bases and J 4 bases; nucleotides not matched to a gene: 3. The CDR3 contains 15 residues. Germline V lookup: CDR1 SGHNT, CDR2 YYREEE (reference sequence). CDR3: CASSLGQGGTGELFF. The covered CDR3 bases are TGTGCCAGCAGCTTGGGACAGGGCGGCACCGGGGAG.

This clone registers medium-sized by frequency. The observed sequence ends 3 residues before the CDR3 terminus, with the missing tail filled in from the germline J gene. The chain uses TRBV28 and TRBJ2-5; 7 positions match TRBD2. Germline V gene data show CDR1 as MDHEN and CDR2 as SYDVKM. The CDR3 loop spans 15 amino acids. V shed 5 bases and J 3 bases; nucleotides not matched to a gene: 9. CDR3 loop: CASSRRRENKETQYF. CDR3 DNA, as far as it was read: TGTGCCAGCAGTCGACGGCGGGAGAATAAAGAGACC.